This T cell receptor (beta chain) was captured by sequencing in a study of identical twins. The study's findings and limits: Out-of-frame alpha sequences common to twins exhibited a surplus of low generation probability.

Comment on this clonotype: Its antigen is still unknown.

TCRdb independently ran MiXCR on the 5' RACE reads; one entry per CDR3 protein. In the table there are 420,000 or so distinct CDR3 sequences, 18% of which are singletons. With no exceptions, donors were healthy Caucasians. V lost 4 bases and J 9 bases, leaving 10 bases between the germline ends. The CDR3 is 12 amino acids. Sample: naive T cells sorted from blood. This receptor was obtained from a man aged 50-59 years in good health. The rearrangement links TRBV12-3 or TRBV12-4 to TRBJ2-1; D remains unclear. CDR3 loop: CASSSGLSEQFF. Written as DNA, the CDR3 is TGTGCCAGCAGTTCGGGTCTTAGTGAGCAGTTCTTC.